The TCR beta chain under discussion was sequenced for a study of neoadjuvant nivolumab and ipilimumab in lung cancer. Whole-study results and caveats: TCR richness and clonality were higher in tumors than adjacent uninvolved lung.

Germline loops: CDR1 SEHNR, CDR2 FQNEAQ (reference sequence). The length of the CDR3 is 12 residues. Trimming removed 6 bases from V and 5 bases from J, with 10 bases in between. Some clones are missing from TCRdb's copy, which holds only in-frame ones; the method was immunoSEQ multiplex PCR. The sample holds tens of thousands of clones, around 88% seen once. About this clone itself: Its antigen is not identified.

The sample consisted of blood, taken before neoadjuvant nivolumab, alone or with ipilimumab. This sequence joins TRBV7-9 and TRBJ2-5; D uncertain. This TCR was sampled from an adult with non-small cell lung cancer. Some clones in this sample may be carry-over from other donors' samples. The CDR3 bases are TGTGCCAGCAGTACAGCCTCGGAGACCCAGTACTTC. It translates to CASSTASETQYF.